The 4 T cell receptor beta chains presented below share a single source sample, sequenced in a study of response to subunit inactivated influenza vaccine. Each CDR3 protein gets one entry after TCRdb re-called the RT-PCR reads with MiXCR. Among about 150,000 distinct CDR3 sequences listed, approximately 11% were seen once. The sample consisted of CD8+ T cells sorted from PBMCs, taken less than 25 months after vaccination. These receptor sequences come from a man aged 45 to 75 who received an inactivated influenza vaccine.

The genes are TRBV11-2 and TRBJ1-1; D gene unclear. The CDR3 length is 15 residues. V was pared by 0 bases and J by 2 bases, with 10 bases between. The V gene's germline CDR1 is SGHAT and CDR2 FQNNGV. CDR3 in amino acids: CASSLERSPNTEAFF. The CDR3, as DNA: TGTGCCAGCAGCTTAGAGAGGAGTCCCAACACTGAAGCTTTCTTT.

This clonotype was observed many times. The DNA for the CDR3 is TGTGCCAGCAGTAACGGGTACCAAGAGACCCAGTACTTC. It is translated as CASSNGYQETQYF. The genes are TRBV12-3 or TRBV12-4 and TRBJ2-5; D call uncertain. V was pared by 5 bases and J by 0 bases, with 7 bases between. This CDR3 is built from 13 residues.

This chain joins TRBV4-3 and TRBJ2-1; maybe TRBD2 (6 bases). Per germline, CDR1 LGHNA and CDR2 YSLEER. Trimming cost V 1 base and J 2 bases, with 15 bases left between them. This CDR3 is built from 17 residues. This CDR3 is CASSQGPRGEPYNEQFF. For the CDR3, the DNA is TGCGCCAGCAGCCAAGGTCCGCGGGGCGAACCCTACAATGAGCAGTTCTTC.

This clonotype was seen a few times. The genes are TRBV5-1 and TRBJ2-3; weak D call: TRBD1 (6 bases). CDR3 size: 16 residues. Trimming pared 3 bases from V and 1 base from J, leaving 15 bases between. Germline V gives CDR1 SGHRS, CDR2 YFSETQ. The CDR3 DNA is TGCGCCAGCAGCTATAAACAGGGCTCCCGCACAGATACGCAGTATTTT. It codes for CASSYKQGSRTDTQYF.